This T cell receptor beta chain was recovered during a study of T cells in Graves' hyperthyroidism and ophthalmopathy. Study-wide background: The authors collected peripheral blood at initial diagnosis, before any treatment.

Findings and limits, study-wide: In blood, most of the thyroid clonotypes expanded above 0.001 were also present.

Germline CDR1 is DFQATT and CDR2 is SNEGSKA (reference sequence). The CDR3 sequence is 14 residues long. V was shortened by 2 bases and J by 8 bases, with 16 bases between the two germline ends. This clonotype has a count of ten or more. Its antigen is not known. RNA transcripts yielded amplified TCR beta CDR3 regions. In the first-round RT-PCR of the TCR CDR3, the HTBI primer set was used. MiXCR was run by TCRdb on the multiplex PCR reads, yielding one entry per CDR3 protein. The sample has under 300,000 distinct CDR3 sequences; 13% to 15% are singletons. Patients aged 18 to 65 had newly diagnosed hyperthyroidism lasting under 2 months. On the basis of clinical symptoms, serum thyroxine and TRAb, thyroid ultrasound and orbital computed tomography, diagnoses were made.

The material sequenced was blood. The sequence came from a woman aged 45-60 years with Graves' hyperthyroidism that later progressed to Graves' ophthalmopathy. The V and J genes are TRBV20-1 and TRBJ1-3; TRBD1 might be the D (5 bases). Here the CDR3 reads CSARPISQGDTIYF. In DNA, the CDR3 is TGCAGTGCTAGACCAATCAGTCAAGGGGACACCATATATTTT.